What follows are 29 T cell receptor beta chains derived from one specimen sequenced in a study of T-cell memory formation after mild COVID-19 (dated by TCRdb to the early 2020s). Receptors were amplified or captured by 5' RACE. These reads were obtained on an Illumina NovaSeq 6000. TCRdb trimmed public reads at Q25 via fastp, called clones via MiXCR and kept in-frame beta chains. Every entry covers one CDR3 protein and lists the most common genes and DNA from its rows. The sample includes about 430,000 distinct CDR3 sequences, with approximately 18% observed a single time. The top ten clones comprise roughly 21% of the sample. The sequenced sample was PBMCs or a T cell subset sorted from them (not recorded which). These receptors were taken from a man aged 18-30 years who had mild COVID-19 (a few samples of this study predate the infection). The sample titles of this study are shuffled in the database, so cell type and time point are left out; the donor was told from shared clones.

This clonotype occurred many times. The CDR3 region is CASRKRTDLSNQPQHF. CDR3 coding DNA: TGTGCCAGCAGAAAACGGACAGACCTTAGCAATCAGCCCCAGCATTTT. The chain couples TRBV6-2 or TRBV6-3 to TRBJ1-5, with D possibly matching TRBD1 (6 bases). The CDR3 is 16 residues long. V lost 6 bases and J 0 bases, leaving 15 bases between the germline ends. The germline V gene encodes CDR1 MNHEY and CDR2 SVGEGT.

In this sample, this clonotype turned up a few times. The chain couples TRBV7-9 to TRBJ1-2, with 9 bases that match TRBD1. CDR3 length: 14 amino acids. The trim removed 3 bases at V and 7 bases at J, leaving 6 bases unmatched. CDR1 and CDR2 (germline): SEHNR, FQNEAQ (reference sequence). This chain's CDR3 is CASSLGQGLGGYTF. CDR3 DNA sequence: TGTGCCAGCAGCTTGGGACAGGGACTTGGTGGCTACACCTTC.

This clonotype was counted between two and nine times. This chain links TRBV20-1 with TRBJ2-6; D not certain. Germline V gene data show CDR1 as DFQATT and CDR2 as SNEGSKA (reference sequence). V gave up 0 bases and J gave up 0 bases, with 6 bases separating them. This CDR3 region has 15 residues. The CDR3 here is CSARDSASGANVLTF. CDR3 nucleotide sequence: TGCAGTGCTAGAGATTCAGCCTCTGGGGCCAACGTCCTGACTTTC.

V and J are TRBV5-1 and TRBJ2-3, with D uncertain. The germline CDR1 and CDR2 sequences are SGHRS and YFSETQ. The length of the CDR3 is 14 residues. V lost 7 bases and J lost 0, with 12 bases in between. The DNA for the CDR3 is TGCGCCAGCCATCGGCAGGAAAGCACAGATACGCAGTATTTT. Translated, it gives CASHRQESTDTQYF. The entire variable domain, with the rest obtained from reference TRBV5-1 and TRBJ2-3, is as follows: KAGVTQTPRYLIKTRGQQVTLSCSPISGHRSVSWYQQTPGQGLQFLFEYFSETQRNKGNFPGRFSGRQFSNSRSEMNVSTLELGDSALYLCASHRQESTDTQYFGPGTRLTVL.

This clonotype appeared a few times. CDR3 loop: CASRKGRVGPLHF. In DNA, the CDR3 is TGTGCCAGCAGAAAGGGACGGGTGGGGCCCCTCCACTTT. The chain uses TRBV12-3 or TRBV12-4 and TRBJ1-6; possible D gene TRBD1, 5 bases. This CDR3 has 13 amino acids. Trimming removed 6 bases at V and 13 bases at J, with 16 bases between.

The V call is TRBV6-2 or TRBV6-3, the J call TRBJ1-2; unclear D gene. Germline lookup yields CDR1 MNHEY and CDR2 SVGEGT. V was clipped by 5 bases and J by 1 base, with 14 bases between them. This CDR3 comprises 15 residues. CDR3 DNA sequence: TGTGCCAGCAGTCCTCCGGGATCAAATAACTATGGCTACACCTTC. This translates into CASSPPGSNNYGYTF.

The chain combines TRBV4-1 with TRBJ1-4, with unresolved D. Trimming shortened V by 4 bases and J by 8 bases, and 11 bases separated the two germline ends. Germline V CDR1 and CDR2: MGHRA, YSYEKL. The CDR3 extends over 13 amino acids. The CDR3 is CASSLWPDEKLFF. The CDR3 DNA reads TGCGCCAGCAGCCTTTGGCCTGACGAAAAACTGTTTTTT.

The rearrangement joins TRBV9 to TRBJ2-7, with D possibly TRBD2 on 5 matching bases. The V gene lost 4 bases and the J gene lost 6 bases, with 11 bases spanning the gap. The CDR3 is made up of 12 amino acids. Germline CDR1 SGDLS, CDR2 YYNGEE. CDR3 nucleotides: TGTGCCAGCAGCCCGAGGGAGTCCGAGCAGTACGTC. It translates to CASSPRESEQYV.

This clonotype has a handful of counts. The V call is TRBV7-2, the J call TRBJ1-1; perhaps TRBD1 as D (6 bases). This CDR3 has 15 residues. Germline loops: CDR1 SGHTA, CDR2 FQGNSA. V was cut by 1 base and J by 5 bases, with 14 bases left in between. The DNA of the CDR3 is TGTGCCAGCAGCTTAGATCCAGGGGTGCGGACTGAAGCTTTCTTT. Residues: CASSLDPGVRTEAFF.

The gene calls are TRBV7-2 and TRBJ2-7; 11 bases fit TRBD2. Germline V gene data show CDR1 as SGHTA and CDR2 as FQGNSA. The J segment lost 2 bases and the V segment lost 4 bases, leaving 4 bases of the junction unmatched. The CDR3 contains 15 residues. The CDR3 region has the DNA TGTGCCAGCAGCTATAGCGGGGGGGCCCCCTACGAGCAGTACTTC. Amino acid sequence: CASSYSGGAPYEQYF.

This clonotype has ten or more counts. The genes are TRBV6-2 or TRBV6-3 and TRBJ2-5; D uncertain. V shed 8 bases and J shed 5 bases, with 12 bases lying between them. Germline V lookup: CDR1 MNHEY, CDR2 SVGEGT. The CDR3 sequence is 12 residues long. The CDR3 region has the DNA TGTGCCAGCGCCGCATCGGAGGAGACCCAGTACTTC. It encodes CASAASEETQYF.

The chain recombines TRBV12-3 or TRBV12-4 with TRBJ2-3; 9 nucleotides match TRBD1. J gave up 2 bases and V 6 bases, and 6 bases lay outside the gene matches. The CDR3 is 15 amino acids. This chain's CDR3 is CASRRTGAYTDTQYF. The CDR3 coding sequence is TGTGCCAGCAGACGGACAGGGGCTTACACAGATACGCAGTATTTT.

This clonotype has more than one count but fewer than ten. The chain combines TRBV6-4 with TRBJ2-1; TRBD2 matches at 9 bases. V was clipped by 8 bases and J by 5 bases; unmatched bases: 4. The CDR3 extends over 13 amino acids. The germline V gene has CDR1 MRHNA and CDR2 SNTAGT. In nucleotides, the CDR3 is TGTGCCAGCTCCGGGACTAGCCACAATGAGCAGTTCTTC. It specifies CASSGTSHNEQFF.

This clonotype was observed at least ten times. The V and J genes are TRBV18 and TRBJ2-5; D unresolved. The CDR3 covers 12 residues. Germline CDR1 reads KGHSH; CDR2 reads LQKENI. Deletions cut 8 bases from V and 4 bases from J, with 11 bases between. The CDR3 DNA reads as TGTGCCAGCAGCCCTGCCGGAGAGACCCAGTACTTC. Protein product: CASSPAGETQYF.

This chain links TRBV28 with TRBJ1-6; 7 bases map to TRBD1. This CDR3 contains 15 residues. V was clipped by 7 bases and J by 7 bases; unmatched bases: 10. Germline-derived CDR1 and CDR2 are MDHEN and SYDVKM. CDR3 sequence (DNA): TGTGCCAGCACAGTAGGGGGCAACCTCAATTCACCCCTCCACTTT. This sequence encodes CASTVGGNLNSPLHF.

The gene calls are TRBV6-2 or TRBV6-3 and TRBJ1-1; tentatively, D is TRBD1 (5 bases). Germline values: CDR1 MNHEY, CDR2 SVGEGT. The CDR3 covers 15 residues. Trimming pared 6 bases from V and 7 bases from J, leaving 21 bases between. In nucleotides, the CDR3 is TGTGCCAGCAGGCCGCTCCGGGACGGTCATTTTGAAGCTTTCTTT. Its translation: CASRPLRDGHFEAFF.

The chain links TRBV5-1 to TRBJ2-1, with 12 bases matching TRBD2. Germline CDR1 SGHRS, CDR2 YFSETQ. V was pared by 4 bases and J by 0 bases, with 5 bases of the junction left unmatched. The CDR3 loop spans 17 amino acids. The CDR3 sequence: CASSHSTSGSSYNEQFF. CDR3 DNA sequence: TGCGCCAGCAGCCATTCGACTAGCGGGAGCTCCTACAATGAGCAGTTCTTC.

The sample holds a few counts of this clonotype. V is TRBV20-1 and J is TRBJ2-1; possibly TRBD2 for D (6 bases). CDR1 and CDR2 from the germline V gene are DFQATT and SNEGSKA (reference sequence). Trimming took 5 bases from V and 0 from J, leaving 11 bases between them. The CDR3 length is 14 residues. The CDR3: CSAGTGLSYNEQFF. The CDR3 DNA reads TGCAGTGCTGGCACGGGACTCTCCTACAATGAGCAGTTCTTC.

This clonotype was seen a few times. The chain uses TRBV5-1 and TRBJ2-1, with D perhaps being TRBD1 or TRBD2 (5 bases each). The germline CDR1 and CDR2 sequences are SGHRS and YFSETQ. The CDR3 contains 14 residues. Between the trimmed V and J ends, which lost 6 bases and 7 bases, there was a span of 17 bases. CDR3 sequence (DNA): TGCGCCAGCACCCTTCCCGGGACCGTGAATGAGCAGTTCTTC. This gives the protein CASTLPGTVNEQFF.

The rearrangement uses TRBV5-4 and TRBJ1-4, with D tentatively TRBD1 (5 bases). Germline V gene lookup returns CDR1 SGHNT and CDR2 YYREEE (reference sequence). This CDR3 spans 14 amino acids. V was clipped by 3 bases and J by 5 bases, with 11 bases between them. The CDR3 loop is CASSSGQENEKLFF. For the CDR3, the DNA is TGTGCCAGCAGCTCGGGGCAAGAGAATGAAAAACTGTTTTTT.

The chain uses TRBV5-1 and TRBJ2-1, with 10 bases matching TRBD2. Germline V gene data show CDR1 as SGHRS and CDR2 as YFSETQ. The CDR3 is 16 amino acids. V was pared by 4 bases and J by 6 bases, with 10 bases of the junction left unmatched. CDR3 amino acids: CASSTAPGLASNEQFF. CDR3 bases: TGCGCCAGCAGCACCGCGCCGGGACTAGCGAGCAATGAGCAGTTCTTC.

This clonotype was observed a few times. This chain joins TRBV5-1 and TRBJ2-5; 9 positions match TRBD1. V shed 3 bases, J shed 4 bases, and the junction held 13 bases outside the gene matches. Looked up from germline, CDR1 is SGHRS and CDR2 is YFSETQ. The CDR3 length is 17 residues. The CDR3 coding sequence is TGCGCCAGCAGCTCCCGGACTTCGGGACAGGGTCGAGAGACCCAGTACTTC. This translates into CASSSRTSGQGRETQYF.

This clonotype has more than one count but fewer than ten. V and J are TRBV3-1 and TRBJ2-5; 10 nucleotides line up with TRBD2. V lost 2 bases and J lost 2; bases outside the gene matches: 5. The germline V gene encodes CDR1 LGHDT and CDR2 YNNKEL (reference sequence). The CDR3 has 16 residues. In DNA form, the CDR3 reads TGTGCCAGCAGCCAATTTGGACTAGCGGCACAAGAGACCCAGTACTTC. As protein: CASSQFGLAAQETQYF.

A few counts support this clonotype. The chain links TRBV4-1 to TRBJ2-7; no firm D call. Deletions cut 2 bases from V and 3 bases from J, with 11 bases between. CDR3 length: 14 amino acids. Germline-derived CDR1 and CDR2 are MGHRA and YSYEKL. CDR3 coding DNA: TGCGCCAGCAGCCAATGGTTAGGCGGCTACGAGCAGTACGTC. As protein: CASSQWLGGYEQYV.

Many counts were recorded for this clonotype. In nucleotides, the CDR3 is TGTGCCAGCAGTTACGGTATGGGGGCCAGCTATGGCTACACCTTC. This translates into CASSYGMGASYGYTF. The gene calls are TRBV6-5 and TRBJ1-2, with D perhaps matching TRBD1 (6 bases). Germline assignment: CDR1 MNHEY and CDR2 SVGAGI. The CDR3 consists of 15 residues. Trimming took 2 bases from V and 4 from J, leaving 14 bases between them.

In this sample, this clonotype turned up a few times. CDR3 DNA: TGTGCCAGCAGCTTAGGATTCGGGACAGGGGTCAACGAGCAGTACTTC. Its protein is CASSLGFGTGVNEQYF. The chain recombines TRBV7-2 with TRBJ2-7, with TRBD1 matching over 10 bases. The CDR3 contains 16 residues. With V trimmed by 1 base and J by 5 bases, 8 bases remained unmatched. Germline values: CDR1 SGHTA, CDR2 FQGNSA.

The table lists this clonotype with a few counts. In DNA, the CDR3 is TGTGCCAGCAGCTATCGCCGGGACAACTCACTCCCCCAGCATTTT. It translates to CASSYRRDNSLPQHF. The rearrangement links TRBV11-2 to TRBJ1-5, with D possibly being TRBD1 (6 bases). CDR3 length equals 15 residues. V lost 4 bases and J 10 bases, leaving 20 bases between the germline ends. The germline V gene encodes CDR1 SGHAT and CDR2 FQNNGV.

This clonotype was seen only a few times. The genes are TRBV6-5 and TRBJ2-5, with a tentative D call TRBD1 (6 bases). Looked up from germline, CDR1 is MNHEY and CDR2 is SVGAGI. V lost 4 bases and J lost 1, with 7 bases in between. There are 13 residues in the CDR3. The CDR3 here is CASSWDTQETQYF. As DNA, the CDR3 is TGTGCCAGCAGTTGGGACACCCAAGAGACCCAGTACTTC.

This clonotype has ten or more counts. The chain is built from TRBV6-6 and TRBJ2-7, with 9 nucleotides matching TRBD1. Trimming removed 7 bases from V and 2 bases from J; junction bases left unmatched: 18. The CDR3 contains 18 residues. Germline-derived CDR1 and CDR2 are MNHNY and SVGAGI (reference sequence). CDR3 in DNA: TGTGCCAGCAATCGGGCGGGGACCGGGACAGGGAAAACCTACGAGCAGTACTTC. Protein: CASNRAGTGTGKTYEQYF.